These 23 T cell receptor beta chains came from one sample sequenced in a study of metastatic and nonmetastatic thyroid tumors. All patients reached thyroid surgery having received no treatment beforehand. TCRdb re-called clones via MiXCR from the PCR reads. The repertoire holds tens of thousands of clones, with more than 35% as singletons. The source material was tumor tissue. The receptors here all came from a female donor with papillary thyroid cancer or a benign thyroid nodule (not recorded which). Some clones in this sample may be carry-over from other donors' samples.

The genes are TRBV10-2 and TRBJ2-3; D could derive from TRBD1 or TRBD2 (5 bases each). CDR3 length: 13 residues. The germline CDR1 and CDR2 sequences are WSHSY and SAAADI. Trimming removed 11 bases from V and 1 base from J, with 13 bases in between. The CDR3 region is CALGDFGTDTQYF. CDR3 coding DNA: TGCGCCTTGGGGGATTTTGGCACAGATACGCAGTATTTT.

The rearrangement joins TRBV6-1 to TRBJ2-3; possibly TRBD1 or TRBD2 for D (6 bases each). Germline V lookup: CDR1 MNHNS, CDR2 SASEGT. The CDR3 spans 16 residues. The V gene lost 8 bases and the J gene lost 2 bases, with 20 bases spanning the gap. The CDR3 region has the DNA TGTGCCAGCGACCCGGGAGACCAGGGGTTCACAGATACGCAGTATTTT. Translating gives CASDPGDQGFTDTQYF.

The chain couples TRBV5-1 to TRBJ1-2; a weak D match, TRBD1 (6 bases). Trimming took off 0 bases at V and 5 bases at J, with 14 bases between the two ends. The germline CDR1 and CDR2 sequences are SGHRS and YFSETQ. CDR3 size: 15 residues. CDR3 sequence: CASSLGGAGPYGYTF. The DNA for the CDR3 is TGCGCCAGCAGCTTGGGGGGGGCAGGACCTTATGGCTACACCTTC.

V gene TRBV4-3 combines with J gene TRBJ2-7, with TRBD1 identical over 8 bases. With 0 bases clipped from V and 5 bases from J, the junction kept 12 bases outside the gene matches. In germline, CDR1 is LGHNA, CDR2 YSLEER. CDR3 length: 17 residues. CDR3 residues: CASSQDQGALVNDEQYF. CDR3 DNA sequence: TGCGCCAGCAGCCAAGATCAGGGGGCGCTGGTAAACGACGAGCAGTACTTC.

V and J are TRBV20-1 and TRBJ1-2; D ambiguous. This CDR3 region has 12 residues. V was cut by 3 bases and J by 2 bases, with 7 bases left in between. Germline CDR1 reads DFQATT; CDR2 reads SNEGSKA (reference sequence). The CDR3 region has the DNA TGCAGTGCTAGTGTACAGAACTATGGCTACACCTTC. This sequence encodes CSASVQNYGYTF.

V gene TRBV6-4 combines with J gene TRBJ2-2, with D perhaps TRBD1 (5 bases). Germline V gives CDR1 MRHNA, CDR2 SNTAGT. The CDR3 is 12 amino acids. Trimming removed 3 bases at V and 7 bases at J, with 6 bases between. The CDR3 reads CASSEGVGELFF. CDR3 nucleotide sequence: TGTGCCAGCAGTGAAGGGGTCGGGGAGCTGTTTTTT.

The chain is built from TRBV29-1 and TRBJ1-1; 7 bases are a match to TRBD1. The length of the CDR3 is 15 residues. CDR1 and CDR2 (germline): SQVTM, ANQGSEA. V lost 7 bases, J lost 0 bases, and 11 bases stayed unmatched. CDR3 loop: CSDLSSGGMNTEAFF. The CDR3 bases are TGCAGCGACTTATCCTCAGGGGGGATGAACACTGAAGCTTTCTTT.

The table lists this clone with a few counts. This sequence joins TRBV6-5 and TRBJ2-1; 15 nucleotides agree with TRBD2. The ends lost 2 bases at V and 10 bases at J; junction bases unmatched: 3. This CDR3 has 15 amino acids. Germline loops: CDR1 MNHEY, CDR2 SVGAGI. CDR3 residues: CASSYGTSGRSEQFF. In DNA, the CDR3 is TGTGCCAGCAGTTACGGGACTAGCGGGAGGAGCGAGCAGTTCTTC.

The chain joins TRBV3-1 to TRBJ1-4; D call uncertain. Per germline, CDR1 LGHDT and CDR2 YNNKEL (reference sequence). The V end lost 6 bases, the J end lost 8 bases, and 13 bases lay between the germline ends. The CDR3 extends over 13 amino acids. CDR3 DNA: TGTGCCAGCAGGTGGGGATCGGAAGAAAAACTGTTTTTT. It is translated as CASRWGSEEKLFF.

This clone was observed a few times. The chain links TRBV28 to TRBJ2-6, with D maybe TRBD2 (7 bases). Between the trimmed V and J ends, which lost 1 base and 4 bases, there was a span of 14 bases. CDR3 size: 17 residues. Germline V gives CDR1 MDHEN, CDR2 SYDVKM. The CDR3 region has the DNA TGTGCCAGCAGTTTATTAGTGGGGGGGCCGGGGGCCAACGTCCTGACTTTC. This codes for CASSLLVGGPGANVLTF.

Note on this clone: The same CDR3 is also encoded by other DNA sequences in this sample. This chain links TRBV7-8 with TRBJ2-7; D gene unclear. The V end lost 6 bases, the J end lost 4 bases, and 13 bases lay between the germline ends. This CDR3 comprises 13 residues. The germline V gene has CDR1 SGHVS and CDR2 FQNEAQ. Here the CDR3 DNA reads TGTGCCAGCAGTTGGGGAAGTTGGTACGAGCAGTACTTC. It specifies CASSWGSWYEQYF. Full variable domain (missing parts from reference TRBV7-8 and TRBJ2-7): GAGVSQSPRYKVAKRGQDVALRCDPISGHVSLFWYQQALGQGPEFLTYFQNEAQLDKSGLPSDRFFAERPEGSVSTLKIQRTQQEDSAVYLCASSWGSWYEQYFGPGTRLTVT.

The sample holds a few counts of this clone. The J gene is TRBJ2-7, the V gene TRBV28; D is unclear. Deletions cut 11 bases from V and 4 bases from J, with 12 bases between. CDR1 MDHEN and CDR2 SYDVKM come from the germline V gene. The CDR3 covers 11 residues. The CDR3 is CACRQNYEQYF. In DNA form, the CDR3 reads TGTGCCTGCCGCCAAAATTACGAGCAGTACTTC.

CDR3 DNA: TGTGCCAGCAGCTTATCTCCAGGTGCGGGCTATGGCTACACCTTC. Encoded protein: CASSLSPGAGYGYTF. The chain couples TRBV7-2 to TRBJ1-2; no clear D. The CDR3 loop spans 15 amino acids. V was clipped by 2 bases and J by 4 bases, with 14 bases between them. Per germline, CDR1 SGHTA and CDR2 FQGNSA.

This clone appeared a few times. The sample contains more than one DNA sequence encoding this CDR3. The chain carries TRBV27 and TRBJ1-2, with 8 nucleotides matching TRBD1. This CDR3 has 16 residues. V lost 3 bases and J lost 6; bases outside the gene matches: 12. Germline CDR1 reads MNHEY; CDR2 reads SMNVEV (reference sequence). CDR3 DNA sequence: TGTGCCAGCAGTTTTGCCAATCTAGGACAGGGAAATGGCTACACCTTC. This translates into CASSFANLGQGNGYTF.

CDR3 sequence (DNA): TGTGCCAGCTGCCCCGGGGGCGACTCCTACAATGAGCAGTTCTTC. Its translation is CASCPGGDSYNEQFF. The rearrangement links TRBV6-1 to TRBJ2-1; tentatively, D is TRBD1 or TRBD2 (6 bases each). V was trimmed by 8 bases and J by 0 bases, leaving 14 bases between them. The germline V gene encodes CDR1 MNHNS and CDR2 SASEGT. The CDR3 runs to 15 residues.

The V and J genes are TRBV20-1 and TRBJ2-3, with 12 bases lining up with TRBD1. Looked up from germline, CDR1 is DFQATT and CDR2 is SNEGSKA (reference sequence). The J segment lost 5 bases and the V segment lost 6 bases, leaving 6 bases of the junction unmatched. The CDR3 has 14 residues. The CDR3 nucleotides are TGCAGTGCGGAGGGACAGGGGGCGAGAGATACGCAGTATTTT. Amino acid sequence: CSAEGQGARDTQYF.

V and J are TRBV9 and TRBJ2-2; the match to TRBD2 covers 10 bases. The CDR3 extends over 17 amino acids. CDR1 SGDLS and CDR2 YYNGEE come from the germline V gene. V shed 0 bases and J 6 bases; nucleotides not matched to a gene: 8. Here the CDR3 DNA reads TGTGCCAGCAGCGTAGAAGCGGGGGGGCCAAGCTCCGGGGAGCTGTTTTTT. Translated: CASSVEAGGPSSGELFF. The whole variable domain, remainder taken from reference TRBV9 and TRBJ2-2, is DSGVTQTPKHLITATGQRVTLRCSPRSGDLSVYWYQQSLDQGLQFLIQYYNGEERAKGNILERFSAQQFPDLHSELNLSSLELGDSALYFCASSVEAGGPSSGELFFGEGSRLTVL.

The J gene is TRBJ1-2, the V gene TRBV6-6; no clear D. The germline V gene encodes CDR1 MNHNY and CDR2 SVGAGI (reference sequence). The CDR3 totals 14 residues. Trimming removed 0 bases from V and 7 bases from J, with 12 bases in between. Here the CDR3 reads CASSYSAESAGYTF. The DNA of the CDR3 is TGTGCCAGCAGTTACTCGGCCGAATCGGCTGGCTACACCTTC.

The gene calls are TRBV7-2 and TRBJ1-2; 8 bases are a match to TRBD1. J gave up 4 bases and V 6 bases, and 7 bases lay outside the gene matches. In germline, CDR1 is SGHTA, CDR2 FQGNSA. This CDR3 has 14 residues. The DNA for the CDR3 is TGTGCCAGCAGTGTGGACAGGGTGGGCTATGGCTACACCTTC. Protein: CASSVDRVGYGYTF.

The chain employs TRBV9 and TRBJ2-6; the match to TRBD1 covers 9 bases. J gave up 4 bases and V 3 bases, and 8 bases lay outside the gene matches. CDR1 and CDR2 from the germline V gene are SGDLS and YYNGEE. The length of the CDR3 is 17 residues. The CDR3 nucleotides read TGTGCCAGCAGCGAGGGGGACAGGGAACCCGGGGCCAACGTCCTGACTTTC. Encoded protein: CASSEGDREPGANVLTF.

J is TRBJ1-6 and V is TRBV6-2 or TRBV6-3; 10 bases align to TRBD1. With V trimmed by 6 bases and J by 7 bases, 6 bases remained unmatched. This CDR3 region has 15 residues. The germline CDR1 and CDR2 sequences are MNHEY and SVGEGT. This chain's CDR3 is CASRQRTGGNSPLHF. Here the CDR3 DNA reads TGTGCCAGCAGACAACGGACAGGGGGGAATTCACCCCTCCACTTT.

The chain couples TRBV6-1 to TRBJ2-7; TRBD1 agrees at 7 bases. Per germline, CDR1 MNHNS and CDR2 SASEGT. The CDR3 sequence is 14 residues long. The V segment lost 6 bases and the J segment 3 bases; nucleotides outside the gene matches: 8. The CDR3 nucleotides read TGTGCCAGCAGGAACAGGGGAGATAGCTACGAGCAGTACTTC. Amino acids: CASRNRGDSYEQYF.

CDR3 nucleotide sequence: TGTGCCAGCAGTAAGACCGGGGGCCATGAGCAGTTCTTC. Translated, it gives CASSKTGGHEQFF. The chain joins TRBV28 to TRBJ2-1; TRBD1 or TRBD2 may be the D gene (6 bases each). There are 13 residues in the CDR3. V was clipped by 5 bases and J by 8 bases, with 13 bases between them. In germline, CDR1 is MDHEN, CDR2 SYDVKM.